The 31 T cell receptor beta chains reported below all come from one sample, sequenced in a study of read filtering for tumor transcriptome and immune sequencing (dated by TCRdb to the early 2020s). Data came from an Illumina HiSeq 4000. The Immunoverse kit was used to build TCR libraries from approximately 410 ng RNA, with molecular barcoded adaptors covering alpha/delta and beta/gamma chains. TCRdb redid the processing of the public reads, applying fastp at Q25 and MiXCR, and retained in-frame beta chains. Under each unique CDR3 protein, matching rows form one entry showing the most common genes and DNA. In all, the sample holds more than 20,000 distinct CDR3 sequences, and approximately 22% of those were seen once. 17% of the sample is held by the ten biggest clonotypes. Sequenced input: a population of CD138-negative cells sorted from bone marrow. According to the study, the label for this sample's cell subset or site signals: bone marrow mononuclear cells depleted of CD138+ plasma/myeloma cells by negative magnetic selection. Receptors were obtained from a donor at least 40 years old with multiple myeloma.

There are a few counts of this clonotype. This could be a read error, since a much larger clone is one nucleotide away. J is TRBJ2-1 and V is TRBV11-2, with D unclear. The germline gives CDR1 SGHAT, CDR2 FQNNGV. V was cut by 5 bases and J by 9 bases, with 11 bases left in between. This CDR3 comprises 12 residues. CDR3 loop: CASSPTIFEQFF. The CDR3 nucleotides read TGTGCCAGCAGCCCTACAATCTTTGAGCAGTTCTTC.

This clonotype was recorded many times. The chain carries TRBV29-1 and TRBJ1-2; possible D gene TRBD1, 5 bases. Germline V CDR1 and CDR2: SQVTM, ANQGSEA. V lost 3 bases, J lost 5 bases, and 16 bases lay in between. The CDR3 totals 14 residues. The CDR3 reads CSVEAGTEIYGYTF. The CDR3 DNA is TGCAGCGTTGAGGCCGGGACCGAAATTTATGGCTACACCTTC.

This clonotype was found many times. The rearrangement uses TRBV29-1 and TRBJ2-3; weak D call: TRBD1 (6 bases). The CDR3 loop spans 13 amino acids. With 3 bases removed from V and 2 bases from J, the gap between germline ends came to 9 bases. The germline V gene encodes CDR1 SQVTM and CDR2 ANQGSEA. The CDR3 sequence is CSVEGQNTDTQYF. DNA of the CDR3: TGCAGCGTTGAGGGACAAAACACAGATACGCAGTATTTT.

In the case of this clonotype: The germline gene is not matched at one end of the junction; a read error may be the cause. The CDR3 is CASSLGHLTDSQYF. DNA of the CDR3: TGTGCCAGCAGTTTAGGACACCTCACAGATTCGCAGTATTTT. This chain joins TRBV7-9 and TRBJ2-3, with a weak D call TRBD1 (5 bases). This CDR3 comprises 14 residues. In germline, CDR1 is SEHNR, CDR2 FQNEAQ (reference sequence).

The chain couples TRBV5-8 to TRBJ2-3, with 7 nucleotides matching TRBD2. Germline V gene sequence: CDR1 SGHTS, CDR2 YDEGEE. V lost 4 bases to trimming and J lost 4 bases; unmatched junction nucleotides: 3. The CDR3 length is 13 residues. CDR3 nucleotide sequence: TGTGCCAGCAGCGGGAGGGCATCAGATACGCAGTATTTT. Its protein is CASSGRASDTQYF.

This clonotype came up many times. The chain carries TRBV10-3 and TRBJ2-7; tentatively, D is TRBD1 or TRBD2 (5 bases each). V dropped 6 bases and J dropped 0 bases, with 12 bases sitting between them. The CDR3 is 14 residues long. CDR1 is ENHRY and CDR2 is SYGVKD in the germline V gene. CDR3 protein: CAIRGDGDSYEQYF. The CDR3 DNA reads as TGTGCCATCAGGGGGGACGGAGACTCCTACGAGCAGTACTTC.

The J gene is TRBJ2-5, the V gene TRBV11-2, with 8 bases aligning to TRBD2. This CDR3 comprises 15 residues. Germline lookup yields CDR1 SGHAT and CDR2 FQNNGV. Trimming took 1 base from V and 4 from J; bases not matched to a gene: 5. CDR3 sequence: CASSLAGGPSETQYF. CDR3 sequence (DNA): TGTGCCAGCAGCTTAGCGGGAGGGCCTTCAGAGACCCAGTACTTC.

This clonotype was seen ten or more times. The chain links TRBV7-6 to TRBJ2-1, with 10 bases aligning to TRBD2. Germline CDR1 SGHVS, CDR2 FNYEAQ. The V and J ends lost 2 bases and 4 bases, in that order; junction bases with no gene match: 11. The CDR3 runs to 18 residues. The CDR3 bases are TGTGCCAGCAGCTTAATCGGGACTAGCGATCAGAAATACAATGAGCAGTTCTTC. Protein product: CASSLIGTSDQKYNEQFF.

This clonotype was counted many times. A single base is all that separates this from a far larger clone, so a read error is likely. The V call is TRBV7-2, the J call TRBJ2-7, with 8 bases lining up with TRBD2. The germline CDR1 and CDR2 sequences are SGHTA and FQGNSA. This CDR3 region has 14 residues. Germline trimming cut 0 bases from V and 7 bases from J; bases unmatched to any gene: 5. The CDR3 loop reads CASSLAAGANEQYF. CDR3 DNA sequence: TGTGCCAGCAGCTTAGCAGCGGGAGCCAATGAGCAGTACTTC.

This clonotype was seen at least ten times. This chain links TRBV7-2 with TRBJ2-7; 11 bases are shared with TRBD1. V trimming: 4 bases; J trimming: 6 bases; junction bases outside the gene matches: 5. The V gene's germline CDR1 is SGHTA and CDR2 FQGNSA. The CDR3 consists of 14 residues. Written as DNA, the CDR3 is TGTGCCAGCAGCTCAGGGACAGGGGGTCTCGAGCAGTACTTC. Translated, it gives CASSSGTGGLEQYF.

There are many counts of this clonotype. CDR3 DNA sequence: TGTGCCAGCAAGCAGGGGCCCACTGAAGCTTTCTTT. It specifies CASKQGPTEAFF. J is TRBJ1-1 and V is TRBV28; D might be TRBD1 (6 bases). The CDR3 covers 12 residues. Germline assignment: CDR1 MDHEN and CDR2 SYDVKM. V was shortened by 7 bases and J by 4 bases, with 10 bases between the two germline ends. Full variable domain (rest looked up from reference TRBV28 and TRBJ1-1): DVKVTQSSRYLVKRTGEKVFLECVQDMDHENMFWYRQDPGLGLRLIYFSYDVKMKEKGDIPEGYSVSREKKERFSLILESASTNQTSMYLCASKQGPTEAFFGQGTRLTVV.

This clonotype was counted at least ten times. The CDR3 DNA sequence: TGTGCCAGCAGCTTAAAGGGGCTAGACAAGCGGGAGGTAGGCCACAATGAGCAGTTCTTC. Encoded protein: CASSLKGLDKREVGHNEQFF. The chain joins TRBV7-3 to TRBJ2-1; 9 bases map to TRBD2. The length of the CDR3 is 20 residues. The junction had 18 bases not matched to a gene; V was cut back by 1 base and J by 5 bases. Germline loops: CDR1 SGHTA, CDR2 FQGTGA. The full variable domain, with the rest looked up from reference TRBV7-3 and TRBJ2-1, is GAGVSQTPSNKVTEKGKYVELRCDPISGHTALYWYRQSLGQGPEFLIYFQGTGAADDSGLPNDRFFAVRPEGSVSTLKIQRTERGDSAVYLCASSLKGLDKREVGHNEQFFGPGTRLTVL.

This clonotype came up many times. This sequence joins TRBV29-1 and TRBJ2-2; 12 bases agree with TRBD2. The CDR3 is made up of 20 amino acids. Germline-derived CDR1 and CDR2 are SQVTM and ANQGSEA. V trimming: 7 bases; J trimming: 5 bases; junction bases outside the gene matches: 23. This CDR3 reads CSAEGALGTSGPGGTGELFF. Written as DNA, the CDR3 is TGCAGCGCTGAGGGAGCACTCGGGACTAGCGGGCCCGGAGGGACCGGGGAGCTGTTTTTT.

This clonotype was counted many times. This chain links TRBV28 with TRBJ2-7; possibly TRBD1 or TRBD2 for D (5 bases each). Between the trimmed V and J ends, which lost 3 bases and 6 bases, there was a span of 12 bases. This CDR3 is built from 13 residues. CDR1 MDHEN and CDR2 SYDVKM come from the germline V gene. CDR3 in amino acids: CASSFGTSTEQYF. CDR3 nucleotide sequence: TGTGCCAGCAGTTTTGGGACCTCTACCGAGCAGTACTTC.

This clonotype was counted ten times or more. The chain joins TRBV29-1 to TRBJ2-2; D call uncertain. The germline gives CDR1 SQVTM, CDR2 ANQGSEA. Trimming pared 3 bases from V and 3 bases from J, leaving 8 bases between. The CDR3 has 13 amino acids. Written as DNA, the CDR3 is TGCAGCGTTGACGCAGGATACACCGGGGAGCTGTTTTTT. Residues: CSVDAGYTGELFF.

The V and J genes are TRBV21-1 and TRBJ2-3; the D call of TRBD1 is as the table states it, not checked on the DNA. TRBV21-1 is a pseudogene. CDR3 length: 17 residues. DNA for the CDR3: TGTGCCAGCAGCAGTCTGTCGGGGATCCAATGCACAGATACGCAGTATTTT. It specifies CASSSLSGIQCTDTQYF.

Many counts were recorded for this clonotype. The genes are TRBV19 and TRBJ2-7; 9 bases map to TRBD2. The CDR3 totals 14 residues. Germline V lookup: CDR1 LNHDA, CDR2 SQIVND (reference sequence). V lost 3 bases to trimming and J lost 5 bases; unmatched junction nucleotides: 5. The CDR3 DNA sequence: TGTGCCAGTAGTATCGCGGGAGGGCCTAACGAGCAGTACTTC. Translating it yields CASSIAGGPNEQYF.

Ten or more counts support this clonotype. A junction end diverges from the germline sequence, so it may reflect a read error. The chain uses TRBV4-1 and TRBJ2-1; D is unresolved. CDR3 size: 16 residues. CDR1 and CDR2 from the germline V gene are MGHRA and YSYEKL. The CDR3 coding sequence is TGTGCCAGCAGCCGTTCTCCGGGTCCAGGCTACAATGAGCAGTTCTTC. Amino acids: CASSRSPGPGYNEQFF.

This clonotype showed up many times. The chain is built from TRBV9 and TRBJ2-5, with TRBD1 matching over 8 bases. The CDR3 length is 14 residues. J gave up 1 base and V 3 bases, and 2 bases lay outside the gene matches. The V gene's germline CDR1 is SGDLS and CDR2 YYNGEE. CDR3: CASSGTGLQETQYF. CDR3 sequence (DNA): TGTGCCAGCAGCGGGACAGGGCTCCAAGAGACCCAGTACTTC.

To note about this clonotype: Compared with germline, one end of the junction differs, possibly owing to a read error. The chain employs TRBV7-8 and TRBJ2-5; 7 bases align to TRBD2. CDR1 and CDR2 (germline): SGHVS, FQNEAQ. The CDR3 runs 16 residues. CDR3 loop: CASNLDREAVWETQYF. The CDR3 DNA reads as TGTGCCAGCAACTTAGACCGGGAGGCGGTTTGGGAGACCCAGTACTTC.

Ten or more counts support this clonotype. This chain uses TRBV5-4 with TRBJ2-7; TRBD2 aligns across 13 bases. With V trimmed by 4 bases and J by 4 bases, 5 bases remained unmatched. The length of the CDR3 is 15 residues. Germline-derived CDR1 and CDR2 are SGHNT and YYREEE (reference sequence). This CDR3 reads CASSQRTSGSYEQYF. The CDR3 region has the DNA TGTGCCAGCAGCCAGAGGACTAGCGGGAGTTACGAGCAGTACTTC.

This clonotype was counted at least ten times. The rearrangement joins TRBV7-9 to TRBJ2-1, with D uncertain. V gave up 5 bases and J gave up 2 bases, with 13 bases separating them. CDR3 length: 15 amino acids. The germline gives CDR1 SEHNR, CDR2 FQNEAQ (reference sequence). DNA of the CDR3: TGTGCCAGCAGCCCGTCGGTGATCACCTACAATGAGCAGTTCTTC. Translated: CASSPSVITYNEQFF.

In this sample, this clonotype turned up many times. The chain has TRBV20-1 and TRBJ2-5, with D possibly TRBD2 on 5 matching bases. The V gene's germline CDR1 is DFQATT and CDR2 SNEGSKA (reference sequence). V was shortened by 5 bases and J by 4 bases, with 20 bases between the two germline ends. The CDR3 loop spans 15 amino acids. The CDR3 is CSAGEEGGLRETQYF. In nucleotides, the CDR3 is TGCAGTGCTGGGGAAGAGGGTGGTTTGCGAGAGACCCAGTACTTC.

The chain joins TRBV6-6 to TRBJ1-1; tentatively, D is TRBD1 (5 bases). Germline V lookup: CDR1 MNHNY, CDR2 SVGAGI (reference sequence). The CDR3 loop spans 14 amino acids. The V end lost 2 bases, the J end lost 6 bases, and 13 bases lay between the germline ends. CDR3 amino acids: CASSYQPPGPEAFF. The CDR3 region has the DNA TGTGCCAGCAGTTACCAACCTCCAGGGCCTGAAGCTTTCTTT.

This clonotype was seen at least ten times. The J gene is TRBJ2-5, the V gene TRBV14; unclear D gene. This CDR3 has 12 amino acids. Trimming cost V 1 base and J 5 bases, with 5 bases left between them. Germline V gene data show CDR1 as SGHDN and CDR2 as FVKESK. The CDR3 nucleotides read TGTGCCAGCAGCCAAGTTAGGGAGACCCAGTACTTC. It translates to CASSQVRETQYF.

As regards this clonotype: A much larger clone differs by one base, so this may be a read error. This chain connects TRBV5-6 to TRBJ1-5; D is perhaps TRBD1 (6 bases). The CDR3 has 17 residues. Germline CDR1 and CDR2: SGHDT and YYEEEE. The CDR3 sequence is CARSLRRFKGGNQPQHF. Written as DNA, the CDR3 is TGTGCCCGCAGCTTGAGGCGTTTTAAGGGGGGGAATCAGCCCCAGCATTTT.

This clonotype showed up many times. V is TRBV3-1 and J is TRBJ2-1, with TRBD2 identical over 8 bases. The V and J ends lost 5 bases and 0 bases, in that order; junction bases with no gene match: 3. The CDR3 consists of 15 residues. CDR1 and CDR2 from the germline V gene are LGHDT and YNNKEL (reference sequence). The CDR3 reads CASSYGLASYNEQFF. CDR3 nucleotide sequence: TGTGCCAGCAGCTACGGACTAGCCTCCTACAATGAGCAGTTCTTC.

This clonotype has a count of ten or more. The J gene is TRBJ1-5, the V gene TRBV18; no clear D. Looked up from germline, CDR1 is KGHSH and CDR2 is LQKENI. The length of the CDR3 is 15 residues. The V gene lost 2 bases and the J gene lost 4 bases, with 12 bases spanning the gap. For the CDR3, the DNA is TGTGCCAGCTCACCAGGACCCGAAATTAATCAGCCCCAGCATTTT. This translates into CASSPGPEINQPQHF.

The table lists this clonotype with many counts. This chain uses TRBV9 with TRBJ2-1; possibly TRBD2 for D (6 bases). This CDR3 region has 16 residues. In germline, CDR1 is SGDLS, CDR2 YYNGEE. The ends were cut back, 0 bases at V and 4 bases at J, with 14 bases in the middle. CDR3: CASSVGGGGPYNEQFF. CDR3 sequence (DNA): TGTGCCAGCAGCGTAGGTGGGGGAGGCCCTTACAATGAGCAGTTCTTC.

This clonotype has at least ten counts. V gene TRBV7-3 combines with J gene TRBJ1-1; 7 nucleotides agree with TRBD1. The CDR3 spans 13 residues. From germline, CDR1 is SGHTA and CDR2 FQGTGA. The ends lost 2 bases at V and 8 bases at J; junction bases unmatched: 5. CDR3 loop: CASSLLQGWEAFF. CDR3 nucleotide sequence: TGTGCCAGCAGCTTACTACAGGGGTGGGAAGCTTTCTTT.

This clonotype was picked up many times. This chain uses TRBV6-5 with TRBJ2-5; D could derive from TRBD1 or TRBD2 (5 bases each). This CDR3 contains 14 residues. Deletions cut 9 bases from V and 7 bases from J, with 21 bases between. CDR1 is MNHEY and CDR2 is SVGAGI in the germline V gene. For the CDR3, the DNA is TGTGCCAGTAACCGGGACGGTCCTTCAGGGACCCAGTACTTC. Translating it yields CASNRDGPSGTQYF.